This TCR beta chain was captured by sequencing in a study of Ad26.COV2.S vaccination and SARS-CoV-2 variants (dated by TCRdb to the early 2020s). At the level of the whole study: Vaccine-arm donors came from COV1001, a multicentre, randomized, double-blind, placebo-controlled phase I-IIa trial of Ad26.COV2.S in healthy adults. Investigators remained blinded to trial group allocation during experiments and outcome assessment. TCRbeta repertoire sequencing served as the tool for gauging how specific and how broad the SARS-CoV-2-reactive T cell receptors were following Ad26.COV2.S vaccination. A total of 32 samples were included in the TCR-sequenced set, comprising some 20 Ad26.COV2.S vaccine recipients, 5 placebo recipients and 8 SARS-CoV-2 convalescent individuals. Trial participants were randomized into five groups of five: low-dose or high-dose Ad26.COV2.S given once or twice, or placebo on both occasions. Ad26.COV2.S was administered intramuscularly at 5 x 10^10 or 1 x 10^11 viral particles, either as a single shot or as two shots given 56 days apart.

As to this clone: Its recognized antigen is unknown. Base qualities are not recorded, but no much larger clone differs from it by a single base.

Results the study describes overall, beyond this receptor: After vaccination, spike-specific CD8+ and CD4+ T cell responses were reported to show substantial breadth. Compared with placebo recipients, Ad26.COV2.S recipients showed higher spike-specific TCR breadth (P = 0.0014). Vaccine and placebo recipients had comparable non-spike TCR breadth, which fits with the vaccine containing only spike. The study was not powered to compare responses between vaccine doses or regimens. According to the authors, total T cell responses may have been underestimated by the TCR breadth and depth analyses.

The immunoSEQ Assay was the method used to sequence TCRbeta CDR3 regions. After extraction, genomic DNA underwent amplification by bias-controlled multiplex PCR, followed by high-throughput sequencing. The authors' analysis ran thus. To quantify the absolute abundance of every unique TCRbeta CDR3 region, sequences were collapsed and filtered. T cell fraction was estimated by normalizing TCRbeta template counts to usable DNA, with usable DNA measured through amplification of reference genes found in all nucleated cells. Repertoire TCRs were annotated as SARS-CoV-2-specific when V gene, CDR3 amino acid sequence and J gene were exactly matched to a known reactive TCR set. The reference SARS-CoV-2 TCR set was derived from MIRA and filtered for enrichment in COVID-19-positive ImmuneCODE repertoires, a step that removed public or cross-reactive TCRs. Using the MIRA antigens, annotated TCRs were further analysed by specific ORF or by position within an ORF. Depth was the summed frequency of annotated unique rearrangements, while breadth was defined as annotated unique rearrangements over total unique productive rearrangements. TCR breadth was compared between groups using two-sided Wilcoxon rank-sum tests. As stored in TCRdb, this immuneACCESS dataset retains in-frame rearrangements with V and J assigned. A fraction of the clones does not appear; measured against another copy, unresolved V genes explain less than half of the discrepancy, and the remainder lacks a known reason. That table supplies the V and J calls and clone size; D and trimming were determined from the DNA. The sample includes 400,000 to 500,000 clones, with 80% to 90% observed a single time. Just over 2.5% of the sample comes from the top ten.

In light of the paper, this sample's treatment or condition label describes: roughly 18 received Ad26.COV2.S at low or high dose, single or two shots; 5 received placebo; per-sample allocation not given. For vaccine and placebo recipients, the sequenced repertoires came from samples collected on day 63 after the first injection. In Cohort 1b, about two dozen adults aged 18-55 years were enrolled at a single site in Boston, USA, between 29 July and 7 August 2020. Ad26.COV2.S consisted of a replication-incompetent adenovirus type 26 vector by which a prefusion-stabilized SARS-CoV-2 spike protein from the original Wuhan strain was expressed. The cysteine opens and the phenylalanine closes a CDR3 of 13 amino acids. CDR3 DNA is the only sequence kept; it has 39 bases, read in frame from the first base. Deletion took 6 bases off V and 5 bases off J, with a span of 11 bases between the germline ends. Based on the germline V gene, the CDR1 and CDR2 sequences are MDHEN and SYDVKM.

The sequence was collected from a person aged 18-60 years who received the Ad26.COV2.S COVID-19 vaccine or a placebo. The chain uses TRBV28 and TRBJ2-1, with TRBD2 perhaps the D gene, on 6 matching bases. Source: peripheral blood, taken in a trial of Ad26.COV2.S vaccine versus placebo. The CDR3 protein sequence reads: CASSFSGDNEQFF. The DNA sequence is given as TGTGCCAGCAGCTTTAGCGGAGACAATGAGCAGTTCTTC.